These 25 T cell receptor beta chains share one sample of origin, sequenced in a study of vaccination and CD4 T cells after COVID-19. Cultured CD4+ T-cell DNA underwent Oncomine TCR Beta short-read sequencing. TCRdb analysed the PCR reads with MiXCR anew, one entry per CDR3 protein. The sample contains under 25,000 distinct CDR3 sequences, about three quarters of which appear only once. No antigen has been identified for these receptors. Noted treatment: 10-day PBMC culture with coronavirus spike peptide pools or control peptides (ViraFEST assay). The material sequenced was CD4+ T cells from blood, cultured in vitro, taken after SARS-CoV-2 vaccination. The receptors were gathered from a human donor who received a COVID-19 vaccine.

CDR3 protein: CAWRQAGDQETQYF. CDR3 nucleotide sequence: TGTGCCTGGAGACAAGCGGGGGACCAAGAGACCCAGTACTTC. The chain uses TRBV30 and TRBJ2-5, with 8 bases identical to TRBD2. Germline assignment: CDR1 GTSNPN and CDR2 SVGIG (reference sequence). J gave up 0 bases and V 3 bases, and 3 bases lay outside the gene matches. The CDR3 runs to 14 residues.

The chain employs TRBV10-1 and TRBJ1-2; a weak D match, TRBD1 (5 bases). CDR1 is WNHNN, CDR2 SYGVQD, per germline (reference sequence). There are 13 residues in the CDR3. V was pared by 5 bases and J by 3 bases, with 10 bases between. The CDR3 nucleotides are TGCGCCAGCAGTACGGGACCAGACTATGGCTACACCTTC. Encoded protein: CASSTGPDYGYTF.

CDR3 residues: CASSEGYSNQPQHF. The CDR3 bases are TGTGCCAGCAGTGAGGGGTATAGCAATCAGCCCCAGCATTTT. V usage is TRBV6-1 and J usage is TRBJ1-5; D call uncertain. V shed 3 bases and J shed 0 bases, with 6 bases lying between them. This CDR3 is 14 amino acids long. Germline V CDR1 and CDR2: MNHNS, SASEGT.

The J gene is TRBJ1-5, the V gene TRBV7-8; TRBD1 is a possible D gene (6 bases). V lost 5 bases, J lost 4 bases, and 15 bases lay in between. Germline CDR1 reads SGHVS; CDR2 reads FQNEAQ. CDR3 length: 15 residues. As DNA, the CDR3 is TGTGCCAGCAGCACAGGGACGGGGAGTAATCAGCCCCAGCATTTT. This translates into CASSTGTGSNQPQHF.

This chain connects TRBV7-2 to TRBJ2-7; 7 bases agree with TRBD2. This CDR3 comprises 15 residues. Trimming at V came to 4 bases and at J to 4 bases, leaving 10 bases not matched to a gene. The V gene's germline CDR1 is SGHTA and CDR2 FQGNSA. Here the CDR3 DNA reads TGTGCCAGCAGCTCTCGGACGGGGGGAATATACGAGCAGTACTTC. Protein: CASSSRTGGIYEQYF.

This rearrangement joins TRBV5-4 to TRBJ2-5; tentative D call: TRBD1 (7 bases). CDR1 is SGHNT, CDR2 YYREEE, per germline (reference sequence). This CDR3 has 15 amino acids. V was clipped by 1 base and J by 5 bases, with 15 bases between them. CDR3 amino acids: CASSLRRGRSETQYF. The CDR3 DNA sequence: TGTGCCAGCAGCTTGAGGAGGGGGCGATCGGAGACCCAGTACTTC.

The chain is built from TRBV6-1 and TRBJ1-5; the D gene is possibly TRBD1 (5 bases). Germline CDR1 is MNHNS and CDR2 is SASEGT. Between the trimmed V and J ends, which lost 5 bases and 2 bases, there was a span of 10 bases. CDR3 length: 14 amino acids. CDR3 residues: CASSRGGGNQPQHF. The CDR3 nucleotides are TGTGCCAGCAGTCGGGGAGGGGGCAATCAGCCCCAGCATTTT.

The rearrangement links TRBV23-1 to TRBJ2-7; the match to TRBD1 covers 8 bases. TRBV23-1 is annotated as an ORF whose role is uncertain. With 3 bases clipped from V and 2 bases from J, the junction kept 6 bases outside the gene matches. The CDR3 loop spans 15 amino acids. The CDR3 here is CASSHRGQAAYEQYF. In DNA, the CDR3 is TGCGCCAGCAGTCACAGGGGACAGGCGGCCTACGAGCAGTACTTC.

This chain joins TRBV10-3 and TRBJ1-5; D gene uncertain. The CDR3 covers 13 residues. Trimming cost V 3 bases and J 2 bases, with 5 bases left between them. Germline V gene lookup returns CDR1 ENHRY and CDR2 SYGVKD. The CDR3 is CAISERRNQPQHF. In DNA, the CDR3 is TGTGCCATCAGTGAACGGCGCAATCAGCCCCAGCATTTT.

The chain employs TRBV7-6 and TRBJ2-1; D is undetermined. Trimming removed 8 bases at V and 8 bases at J, with 28 bases between. Germline values: CDR1 SGHVS, CDR2 FNYEAQ. CDR3 length: 17 amino acids. The CDR3 nucleotides read TGTGCCAGCCCCCCTCCGGCGGTTCATTCAGCCGTATATGAGCAGTTCTTC. This sequence encodes CASPPPAVHSAVYEQFF.

This CDR3 is CASSLWLAGSTDTQYF. Here the CDR3 DNA reads TGTGCCAGCAGTTTGTGGCTAGCGGGCTCCACAGATACGCAGTATTTT. The rearrangement links TRBV12-3 or TRBV12-4 to TRBJ2-3; 8 bases are a match to TRBD2. After removal of 3 bases from V and 2 bases from J, the junction contained 7 bases not matched to a gene. The CDR3 sequence is 16 residues long.

This sequence joins TRBV19 and TRBJ1-2; TRBD1 is a possible D gene (6 bases). Trimming took off 3 bases at V and 2 bases at J, with 10 bases between the two ends. The CDR3 is 14 residues long. Germline V CDR1 and CDR2: LNHDA, SQIVND (reference sequence). The CDR3 DNA follows: TGTGCCAGTAGTATTGGTCAGGGGAACTATGGCTACACCTTC. Its protein is CASSIGQGNYGYTF.

The rearrangement links TRBV6-1 to TRBJ2-3; D not certain. Per the germline V gene, CDR1 is MNHNS and CDR2 is SASEGT. Trimming took 6 bases from V and 5 from J, leaving 6 bases between them. This CDR3 is 11 amino acids long. DNA for the CDR3: TGTGCCAGCAGCCAAATAGATACGCAGTATTTT. Encoded protein: CASSQIDTQYF.

This rearrangement joins TRBV11-2 to TRBJ2-5; 13 bases fit TRBD2. This CDR3 contains 15 residues. The V and J ends lost 5 bases and 3 bases, in that order; junction bases with no gene match: 3. Germline CDR1 is SGHAT and CDR2 is FQNNGV. CDR3 loop: CASSPGTSGEETQYF. CDR3 sequence (DNA): TGTGCCAGCAGCCCCGGGACTAGCGGGGAAGAGACCCAGTACTTC.

J is TRBJ1-5 and V is TRBV30; D uncertain. The CDR3 is made up of 15 amino acids. V was shortened by 3 bases and J by 4 bases, with 16 bases between the two germline ends. Germline assignment: CDR1 GTSNPN and CDR2 SVGIG (reference sequence). Here the CDR3 reads CAWRPGGLRNQPQHF. CDR3 nucleotide sequence: TGTGCCTGGAGACCTGGCGGGCTTCGGAATCAGCCCCAGCATTTT.

The rearrangement links TRBV2 to TRBJ2-5, with D perhaps TRBD2 (6 bases). CDR1 and CDR2 (germline): SNHLY, FYNNEI. The CDR3 length is 12 residues. V was pared by 8 bases and J by 5 bases, with 12 bases between. The CDR3 DNA is TGTGCCAGCGGGGAGGTGCGGGAGACCCAGTACTTC. Protein sequence: CASGEVRETQYF.

The V gene is TRBV2, the J gene TRBJ2-3; 14 bases fit TRBD2. This CDR3 contains 16 residues. V gave up 6 bases and J gave up 3 bases; unmatched junction bases: 5. Per germline, CDR1 SNHLY and CDR2 FYNNEI. CDR3 nucleotides: TGTGCCAGCAGGAGACTAGCGGGGGGGCGGACAGATACGCAGTATTTT. This codes for CASRRLAGGRTDTQYF.

This clonotype is a singleton in its sample. The chain has TRBV24-1 and TRBJ1-2; TRBD1 is a possible D gene (5 bases). V was clipped by 10 bases and J by 5 bases, with 22 bases between them. The CDR3 contains 15 residues. Germline CDR1 reads KGHDR; CDR2 reads SFDVKD. CDR3 in amino acids: CATHPPRGKGYGYTF. The CDR3 DNA reads as TGTGCCACTCACCCGCCAAGGGGTAAGGGGTATGGCTACACCTTC.

The chain combines TRBV6-5 with TRBJ2-4, with D possibly matching TRBD1 (6 bases). The V and J ends lost 4 bases and 0 bases respectively, with 22 bases between them. CDR3 length: 19 amino acids. Per the germline V gene, CDR1 is MNHEY and CDR2 is SVGAGI. Here the CDR3 reads CASSSRRTQGFRAKNIQYF. The CDR3 region has the DNA TGTGCCAGCAGTTCACGGAGAACCCAGGGGTTCCGAGCCAAAAACATTCAGTACTTC.

The chain couples TRBV6-1 to TRBJ1-2; a possible D gene is TRBD1 (6 bases). Deletions cut 4 bases from V and 4 bases from J, with 13 bases between. The CDR3 sequence is 14 residues long. Germline CDR1 and CDR2: MNHNS and SASEGT. The CDR3 is CASSGQGSTYGYTF. CDR3 in DNA: TGTGCCAGCAGTGGGCAGGGGTCGACCTATGGCTACACCTTC.

J is TRBJ2-1 and V is TRBV2, with TRBD2 matching over 8 bases. This CDR3 contains 14 residues. The V segment lost 2 bases and the J segment 6 bases; nucleotides outside the gene matches: 3. The germline CDR1 and CDR2 sequences are SNHLY and FYNNEI. This chain's CDR3 is CASSEKRESNEQFF. The CDR3 coding sequence is TGTGCCAGCAGTGAAAAGCGGGAGTCCAATGAGCAGTTCTTC.

The chain has TRBV30 and TRBJ1-2; D ambiguous. Trimming shortened V by 1 base and J by 8 bases, and 11 bases separated the two germline ends. The germline V gene has CDR1 GTSNPN and CDR2 SVGIG (reference sequence). CDR3 length: 12 amino acids. The CDR3 sequence: CAWSGLAGGYTF. CDR3 DNA: TGTGCCTGGAGTGGCCTCGCGGGGGGCTACACCTTC.

This rearrangement joins TRBV12-3 or TRBV12-4 to TRBJ1-6, with 8 bases lining up with TRBD1. Trimming cost V 6 bases and J 0 bases; bases outside gene matches: 10. The CDR3 extends over 18 amino acids. CDR3 in amino acids: CASSRTGFGSSYNSPLHF. The CDR3 DNA reads as TGTGCCAGCAGCCGGACAGGGTTTGGGAGCTCCTATAATTCACCCCTCCACTTT.

The chain joins TRBV7-9 to TRBJ1-6, with a tentative D call TRBD1 (6 bases). CDR3 size: 14 residues. Trimming left V 5 bases short and J 7 bases short, with 12 bases between. The germline V gene encodes CDR1 SEHNR and CDR2 FQNEAQ (reference sequence). The DNA of the CDR3 is TGTGCCAGCAGCCGAGACAGGTTCAATTCACCCCTCCACTTT. It yields the protein CASSRDRFNSPLHF. Filled out from reference TRBV7-9 and TRBJ1-6, the complete variable domain reads DTGVSQNPRHKITKRGQNVTFRCDPISEHNRLYWYRQTLGQGPEFLTYFQNEAQLEKSRLLSDRFSAERPKGSFSTLEIQRTEQGDSAMYLCASSRDRFNSPLHFGNGTRLTVT.

The chain uses TRBV24-1 and TRBJ2-1; D might be TRBD1 (6 bases). CDR3 length: 15 residues. Trimming removed 2 bases at V and 3 bases at J, with 10 bases between. CDR1 is KGHDR, CDR2 SFDVKD, per germline. The CDR3 reads CATSDSRTVYNEQFF. The CDR3 DNA follows: TGTGCCACCAGTGATTCCCGGACAGTCTACAATGAGCAGTTCTTC.